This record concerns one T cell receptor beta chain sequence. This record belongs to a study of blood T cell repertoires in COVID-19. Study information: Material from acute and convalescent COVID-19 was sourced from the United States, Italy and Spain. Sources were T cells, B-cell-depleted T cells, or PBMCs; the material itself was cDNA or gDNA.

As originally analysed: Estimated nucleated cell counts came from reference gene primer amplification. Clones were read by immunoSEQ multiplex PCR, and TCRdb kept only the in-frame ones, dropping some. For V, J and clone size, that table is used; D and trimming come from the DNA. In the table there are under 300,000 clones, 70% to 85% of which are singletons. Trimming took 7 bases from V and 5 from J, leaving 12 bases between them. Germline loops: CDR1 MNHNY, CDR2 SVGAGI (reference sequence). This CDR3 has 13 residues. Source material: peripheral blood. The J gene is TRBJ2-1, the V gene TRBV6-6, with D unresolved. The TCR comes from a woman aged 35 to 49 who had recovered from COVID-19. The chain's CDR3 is CASTKPSNNEQFF. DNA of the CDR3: TGTGCCAGCACTAAACCCTCAAACAATGAGCAGTTCTTC.